This TCR beta chain was captured in a study of shared clonotypes between healthy human individuals. Study conclusions and caveats: The diversity represented, both genetic and in exposure history, was limited by few donors.

The CDR3 totals 14 residues. V lost 4 bases and J 1 base, leaving 11 bases between the germline ends. Per germline, CDR1 SGHRS and CDR2 YFSETQ. A roughly 200 ng quantity of DNA, tens of thousands of T cell genomes, went into the sorted-subset replicate PCRs. Libraries were prepared by immunoSEQ multiplex PCR; TCRdb keeps only in-frame clonotypes and omits some of them. The repertoire holds 2 million to 2.5 million clones, over 90% seen once, with 0.39% in the top ten. Concerning this clone itself: Antigen specificity is unknown.

This rearrangement joins TRBV5-1 to TRBJ1-1; possibly TRBD1 for D (5 bases). The clonotype originates from a man between 18 and 35 years old in good health. Some clones in this sample may be carry-over from other donors' samples. The specimen sequenced was naive CD4+ T cells from PBMCs. Indicated subset: CD45RA+ positively selected. DNA for the CDR3: TGCGCCAGCAGCGGGTCAACAGGGAACACTGAAGCTTTCTTT. It translates to CASSGSTGNTEAFF. The full variable domain, in which reference TRBV5-1 and TRBJ1-1 provide the parts outside the CDR3, is KAGVTQTPRYLIKTRGQQVTLSCSPISGHRSVSWYQQTPGQGLQFLFEYFSETQRNKGNFPGRFSGRQFSNSRSEMNVSTLELGDSALYLCASSGSTGNTEAFFGQGTRLTVV.